The source of this TCR beta chain is a study of early T cells in non-severe SARS-CoV-2 infection (dated by TCRdb to the early 2020s). With regard to the full study: TCR sequencing used bulk RNA from unsorted whole blood, so alpha and beta chains could not be paired. The paper's findings and limits, for the study overall: VDJdb matching was skewed toward anti-spike CD8 responses and likely underestimated virus-specific expansions, missing private and CD4 specificities.

Points on this clonotype: What antigen it recognizes has not been identified. Per-nucleotide qualities are absent, and no much larger clonotype sits a single base away.

A case-control design nested within a healthcare worker cohort in London, UK, was used, with weekly nasopharyngeal swab PCR tests and blood sampling performed. Healthcare workers were recruited between 23 and 31 March 2020, during the week of the UK lockdown, and were followed weekly for up to about 15 weeks. CDR1 and CDR2, looked up from the germline V gene (reference sequence), are DFQATT and SNEGSKA. Spanning cysteine to phenylalanine, the CDR3 consists of 14 amino acids. The kept DNA is CDR3 alone, 42 bases in frame from the first base. V has 3 bases trimmed and J has 6 bases trimmed; junction bases matching no gene number 7. The library was prepared using 5' RACE. TCRdb lists the instrument as NextSeq 500. Unique molecular identifiers were attached to individual cDNA molecules in the TCR library protocol so that sequencing error and PCR bias could be corrected. Sequencing covered both TCR alpha and beta chains, and within each sample the abundances of alpha and beta sequences were tightly co-correlated. As for how the authors treated the data: Decombinator V4 was used to perform V gene, J gene and CDR3 annotation of TCR sequences. TCRs were defined as expanded if a significant change between any two time points was detected under a Poisson model with p below 0.0001. TCR abundances were normalised to the total number of TCRs sequenced per sample and expressed as counts per million. MAIT TCRs were defined by TRAV1-2 paired with TRAJ12, TRAJ20 or TRAJ33, and iNKT TCRs by TRAV10 paired with TRAJ18. VDJdb, accessed 1 November 2021, was searched for CMV, EBV and SARS-CoV-2 annotated TCRs, with TCRs annotated for multiple antigens excluded. TCRdb redid the processing of the public reads, applying fastp at Q25 and MiXCR, and retained in-frame beta chains. Merged by CDR3 protein, the rows form single entries marked with the most common genes and DNA. None of the V and J calls come from the authors' own analysis; TCRdb made them. This sample gives about 110,000 distinct CDR3 sequences in total; around 12% of them show up just once. The ten most abundant clones make up 3.8% of the sample.

This TCR was recovered from an adult who was a healthcare worker with PCR-confirmed SARS-CoV-2 infection or an uninfected control (not recorded which). This material consisted of whole blood, taken at baseline. The chain links TRBV20-1 with TRBJ2-1; 8 middle bases align to TRBD2. The CDR3 sequence is CSASVGGGINEQFF. The nucleotide sequence is TGCAGTGCTAGTGTTGGCGGGGGGATCAATGAGCAGTTCTTC.